This entry concerns a single T cell receptor beta chain. This CDR3 is 15 amino acids long. Per germline, CDR1 SEHNR and CDR2 FQNEAQ (reference sequence). Trimming removed 1 base from V and 3 bases from J, with 9 bases in between. Assay used: immunoSEQ multiplex PCR; TCRdb lists only in-frame clones, some missing. The sample includes some 110,000 clones, approximately 84% of them seen just once. The data belong to a study of blood T cell repertoires in COVID-19. Study at large: Whether acute or convalescent, the COVID-19 samples came from the United States, Italy and Spain.

V gene TRBV7-9 combines with J gene TRBJ2-2; TRBD1 is a possible D gene (5 bases). The material sequenced was peripheral blood. This clonotype was sampled from a man between 65 and 85 years old with active or convalescent COVID-19. CDR3 sequence reads: CASSLVLGHTGELFF. The CDR3 nucleotides read TGTGCCAGCAGCTTAGTTCTGGGGCACACCGGGGAGCTGTTTTTT.